Listed here is a single T cell receptor (beta chain). Its matching antigen is unknown. This CDR3 region has 16 residues. J gave up 0 bases and V 6 bases, and 9 bases lay outside the gene matches. Germline CDR1 reads MNHNY; CDR2 reads SVGAGI (reference sequence). Sequenced by immunoSEQ multiplex PCR; TCRdb stores in-frame clones only, minus some. Of about 58,000 clones in the sample, about four fifths were seen once. The sample comes from a study of memory CD4+ T cells and cytomegalovirus serostatus. As for the study in general: Healthy Belgian adult donors included nine or ten CMV-positive and fewer than 25 CMV-negative people. Overall study results and limits: Each of approximately 63 CMV-associated TCRbeta sequences occurred in one to five individuals.

The sort gate was single viable CD3+CD4+CD8-CD45RO+ cells for memory CD4+ T cells. V usage is TRBV6-6 and J usage is TRBJ1-1, with 8 nucleotides matching TRBD1. The sequencing sample was made of memory CD4+ T cells from blood. The sequence was collected from an adult in good health and CMV-seronegative. Some clones in this sample may be carry-over from other donors' samples. CDR3 nucleotides: TGTGCCAGCAGCCCTGCAGGACAGGGTCTGAACACTGAAGCTTTCTTT. Protein: CASSPAGQGLNTEAFF.